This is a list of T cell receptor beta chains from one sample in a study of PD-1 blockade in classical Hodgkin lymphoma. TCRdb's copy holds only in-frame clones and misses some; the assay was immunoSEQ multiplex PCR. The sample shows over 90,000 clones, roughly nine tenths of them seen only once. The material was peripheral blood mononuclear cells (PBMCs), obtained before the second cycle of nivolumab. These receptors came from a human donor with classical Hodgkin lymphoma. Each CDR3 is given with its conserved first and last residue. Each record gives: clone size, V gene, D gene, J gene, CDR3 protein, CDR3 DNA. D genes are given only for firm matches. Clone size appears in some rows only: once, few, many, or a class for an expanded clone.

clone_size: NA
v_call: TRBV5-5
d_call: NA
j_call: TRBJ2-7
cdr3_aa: CASSGRDTTYEQYF
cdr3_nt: TGTGCCAGCAGCGGCCGGGACACAACCTACGAGCAGTACTTC

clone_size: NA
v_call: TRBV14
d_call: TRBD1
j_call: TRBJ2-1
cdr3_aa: CASSYTGGSYNEQFF
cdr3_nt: TGTGCCAGCAGCTATACAGGGGGCTCCTACAATGAGCAGTTCTTC

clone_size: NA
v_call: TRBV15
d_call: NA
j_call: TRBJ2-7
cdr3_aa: CATSREAWGEQYF
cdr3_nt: TGTGCCACCAGCAGAGAAGCCTGGGGCGAGCAGTACTTC

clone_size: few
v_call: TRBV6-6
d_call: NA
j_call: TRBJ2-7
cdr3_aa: CASTSDRYYEQYF
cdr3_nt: TGTGCCAGCACCTCGGACAGATACTACGAGCAGTACTTC

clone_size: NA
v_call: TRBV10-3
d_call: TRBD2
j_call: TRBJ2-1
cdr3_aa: CAISGQLAGEGEQFF
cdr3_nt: TGTGCCATCAGTGGGCAATTAGCGGGAGAGGGTGAGCAGTTCTTC

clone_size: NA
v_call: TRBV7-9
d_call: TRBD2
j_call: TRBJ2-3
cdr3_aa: CASSPGTSWPDTQYF
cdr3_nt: TGTGCCAGCAGCCCCGGGACTAGCTGGCCAGATACGCAGTATTTT

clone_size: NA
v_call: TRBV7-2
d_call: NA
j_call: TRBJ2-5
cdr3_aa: CASSLGFPETQYF
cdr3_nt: TGTGCCAGCAGCTTAGGGTTCCCAGAGACCCAGTACTTC

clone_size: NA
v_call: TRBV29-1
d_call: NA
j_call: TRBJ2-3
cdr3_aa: CSVAGGADTQYF
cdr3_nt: TGCAGCGTCGCCGGAGGGGCAGATACGCAGTATTTT

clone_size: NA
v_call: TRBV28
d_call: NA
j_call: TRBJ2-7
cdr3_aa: CASSLFERVYEQYF
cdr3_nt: TGTGCCAGCAGTTTATTCGAGCGGGTCTACGAGCAGTACTTC

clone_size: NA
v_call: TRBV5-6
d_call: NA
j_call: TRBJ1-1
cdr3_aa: CASEEGLSEAFF
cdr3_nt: TGTGCCAGCGAGGAGGGGTTATCTGAAGCTTTCTTT

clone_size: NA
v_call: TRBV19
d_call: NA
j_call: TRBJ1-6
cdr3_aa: CASSILLGSPLHF
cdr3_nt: TGTGCCAGTAGTATATTATTGGGATCACCCCTCCACTTT

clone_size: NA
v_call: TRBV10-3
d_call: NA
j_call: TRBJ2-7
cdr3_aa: CAISDGYEQYF
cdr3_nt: TGTGCCATCAGTGATGGCTACGAGCAGTACTTC

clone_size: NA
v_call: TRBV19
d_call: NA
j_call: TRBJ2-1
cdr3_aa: CASRARASYNEQFF
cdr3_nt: TGTGCCAGTAGGGCCCGGGCCTCCTACAATGAGCAGTTCTTC

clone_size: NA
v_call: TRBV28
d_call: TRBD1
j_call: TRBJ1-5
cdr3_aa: CASSDNWGQNNQPQHF
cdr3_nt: TGTGCCAGCAGTGATAATTGGGGACAGAACAATCAGCCCCAGCATTTT

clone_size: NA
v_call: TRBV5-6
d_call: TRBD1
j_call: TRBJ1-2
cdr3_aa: CASSQGDGTF
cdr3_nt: TGTGCCAGCAGCCAGGGGGATGGCACCTTC

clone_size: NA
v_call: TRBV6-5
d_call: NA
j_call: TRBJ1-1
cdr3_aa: CASSYSPGNFRTEAFF
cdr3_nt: TGTGCCAGCAGTTACTCGCCTGGGAATTTTAGGACTGAAGCTTTCTTT

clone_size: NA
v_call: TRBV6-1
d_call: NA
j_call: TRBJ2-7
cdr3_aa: CASRPRVGSAEQYF
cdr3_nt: TGTGCCAGTCGGCCCAGGGTAGGCAGCGCCGAGCAGTACTTC